These T cell receptor beta chains were read from a single sample in a study of blood T cell repertoires in COVID-19. Sequencing was performed with immunoSEQ multiplex PCR; in TCRdb, only in-frame clones are kept and a portion is missing. The data show 300,000 to 350,000 clones, 85% to 90% seen once. Sequencing was done on a sample of PBMCs or T cells enriched from blood (not recorded which). These receptor sequences come from a woman in her twenties or thirties who had recovered from COVID-19. Both conserved end residues are part of each CDR3. The D gene is left open where the match is weak. Clone size is shown for a subset of rows, as once, few, many or a class of expanded clone.

j_call: TRBJ1-3
cdr3_length: 17
d_call: TRBD1
v_call: TRBV5-1
clone_size: -
cdr3_aa: CASSPRGDRGAGNTIYF
cdr3_nt: TGCGCCAGCAGCCCCAGGGGGGACAGGGGCGCTGGAAACACCATATATTTT

j_call: TRBJ2-4
cdr3_length: 13
d_call: -
v_call: TRBV3-1/TRBV3-2
clone_size: -
cdr3_aa: CASSQNERNIQYF
cdr3_nt: TGTGCCAGCAGCCAAAACGAGCGGAACATTCAGTACTTC

j_call: TRBJ1-3
cdr3_length: 13
d_call: -
v_call: TRBV7-2
clone_size: -
cdr3_aa: CASSSGDGNTIYF
cdr3_nt: TGTGCCAGCAGTTCGGGGGACGGAAACACCATATATTTT

j_call: TRBJ2-1
cdr3_length: 16
d_call: TRBD2
v_call: TRBV10-3
clone_size: -
cdr3_aa: CAISRSSGGSYNEQFF
cdr3_nt: TGTGCCATCAGTAGGTCTAGCGGGGGCTCCTACAATGAGCAGTTCTTC

j_call: TRBJ1-2
cdr3_length: 15
d_call: -
v_call: TRBV19
clone_size: -
cdr3_aa: CASTPRAGQNYGYTF
cdr3_nt: TGTGCCAGTACCCCGAGGGCCGGGCAGAACTATGGCTACACCTTC

j_call: TRBJ1-1
cdr3_length: 13
d_call: -
v_call: TRBV29-1
clone_size: -
cdr3_aa: CSVVGSGDTEAFF
cdr3_nt: TGCAGCGTTGTGGGGTCGGGAGACACTGAAGCTTTCTTT

j_call: TRBJ2-3
cdr3_length: 15
d_call: -
v_call: TRBV7-2
clone_size: -
cdr3_aa: CASSLGGPSTDTQYF
cdr3_nt: TGTGCCAGCAGCTTGGGGGGACCAAGCACAGATACGCAGTATTTT

j_call: TRBJ1-1
cdr3_length: 14
d_call: -
v_call: TRBV6-5
clone_size: -
cdr3_aa: CATHGGELNTEAFF
cdr3_nt: TGTGCCACCCACGGAGGGGAACTTAACACTGAAGCTTTCTTT

j_call: TRBJ2-5
cdr3_length: 15
d_call: TRBD2
v_call: TRBV7-6
clone_size: -
cdr3_aa: CASSLGTSGQETQYF
cdr3_nt: TGTGCCAGCAGCTTAGGGACTAGCGGCCAAGAGACCCAGTACTTC

j_call: TRBJ1-2
cdr3_length: 16
d_call: TRBD1
v_call: TRBV27
clone_size: -
cdr3_aa: CASSLRVDRDYYGYTF
cdr3_nt: TGTGCCAGCAGTTTAAGGGTGGACAGGGACTACTATGGCTACACCTTC

j_call: TRBJ1-1
cdr3_length: 13
d_call: -
v_call: TRBV7-2
clone_size: -
cdr3_aa: CASSLDRNTEAFF
cdr3_nt: TGTGCCAGCAGCTTAGACAGGAACACTGAAGCTTTCTTT

j_call: TRBJ2-3
cdr3_length: 18
d_call: TRBD2
v_call: TRBV7-2
clone_size: -
cdr3_aa: CASSILGTSVTSTDTQYF
cdr3_nt: TGTGCCAGCAGCATTTTGGGGACTAGCGTGACTAGCACAGATACGCAGTATTTT

j_call: TRBJ1-1
cdr3_length: 17
d_call: TRBD1
v_call: TRBV7-2
clone_size: -
cdr3_aa: CASRSGGGQGWNTEAFF
cdr3_nt: TGTGCCAGCAGGTCTGGTGGGGGACAGGGTTGGAACACTGAAGCTTTCTTT

j_call: TRBJ1-2
cdr3_length: 12
d_call: -
v_call: TRBV28
clone_size: -
cdr3_aa: CASSLQNYGYTF
cdr3_nt: TGTGCCAGCAGTTTACAGAACTATGGCTACACCTTC

j_call: TRBJ2-1
cdr3_length: 16
d_call: TRBD1
v_call: TRBV2
clone_size: -
cdr3_aa: CASSPPRDRGRNEQFF
cdr3_nt: TGTGCCAGCAGTCCCCCCCGGGACAGGGGGCGCAATGAGCAGTTCTTC

j_call: TRBJ2-7
cdr3_length: 13
d_call: -
v_call: TRBV18
clone_size: -
cdr3_aa: CASSPFGEYEQYF
cdr3_nt: TGTGCCAGCTCACCATTTGGGGAGTACGAGCAGTACTTC

j_call: TRBJ2-7
cdr3_length: 15
d_call: TRBD1
v_call: TRBV4-2
clone_size: -
cdr3_aa: CASSQEGQVGYEQYF
cdr3_nt: TGTGCCAGCAGCCAGGAGGGACAGGTGGGCTACGAGCAGTACTTC

j_call: TRBJ2-2
cdr3_length: 16
d_call: TRBD2
v_call: TRBV18
clone_size: once
cdr3_aa: CASSPSGGLNTGELFF
cdr3_nt: TGTGCCAGCTCACCTAGCGGGGGTCTGAACACCGGGGAGCTGTTTTTT

j_call: TRBJ1-4
cdr3_length: 14
d_call: -
v_call: TRBV27
clone_size: -
cdr3_aa: CASSPSAINEKLFF
cdr3_nt: TGTGCCAGCAGCCCCAGCGCAATTAATGAAAAACTGTTTTTT

j_call: TRBJ2-1
cdr3_length: 19
d_call: TRBD2
v_call: TRBV7-6
clone_size: -
cdr3_aa: CASSLAIPATSGYYNEQFF
cdr3_nt: TGTGCCAGCAGCTTAGCCATACCGGCGACTAGCGGATACTACAATGAGCAGTTCTTC

j_call: TRBJ2-7
cdr3_length: 15
d_call: TRBD1
v_call: TRBV12-5
clone_size: few
cdr3_aa: CASGLTGGATYEQYF
cdr3_nt: TGTGCTAGTGGGTTGACAGGGGGCGCCACCTACGAGCAGTACTTC

j_call: TRBJ1-6
cdr3_length: 13
d_call: -
v_call: TRBV27
clone_size: once
cdr3_aa: CASRNRGNSPLHF
cdr3_nt: TGTGCCAGCAGGAATCGGGGAAACTCACCCCTCCACTTT